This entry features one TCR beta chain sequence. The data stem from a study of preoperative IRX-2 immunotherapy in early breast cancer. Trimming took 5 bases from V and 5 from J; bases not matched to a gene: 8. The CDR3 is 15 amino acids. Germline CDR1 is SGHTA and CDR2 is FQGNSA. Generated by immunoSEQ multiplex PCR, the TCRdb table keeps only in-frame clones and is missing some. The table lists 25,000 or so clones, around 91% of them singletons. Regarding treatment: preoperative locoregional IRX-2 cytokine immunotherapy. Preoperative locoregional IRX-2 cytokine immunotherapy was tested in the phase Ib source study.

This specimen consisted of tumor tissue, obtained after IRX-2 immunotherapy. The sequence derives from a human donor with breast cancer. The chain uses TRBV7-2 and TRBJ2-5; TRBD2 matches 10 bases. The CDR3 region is CASSPERGGRETQYF. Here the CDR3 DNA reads TGTGCCAGCAGCCCCGAGCGGGGGGGCCGCGAGACCCAGTACTTC.